This T cell receptor (beta chain) was recorded in a study of blood T cell repertoires in COVID-19. Study in general: PBMCs, B-cell-depleted T cells, or T cells were the source of the cDNA or gDNA that made up the material.

Sequencing used immunoSEQ multiplex PCR; TCRdb keeps in-frame clones, though not all of them. Of about 110,000 clones listed, around 81% are singletons. Sequenced input: peripheral blood. This receptor was obtained from a woman in her seventies with acute or convalescent COVID-19.

The CDR3 sequence is CASSFLAGLQETQYF. The DNA of the CDR3 is TGTGCCAGCAGTTTCCTAGCGGGGTTACAAGAGACCCAGTACTTC. This chain joins TRBV28 and TRBJ2-5, with 9 bases lining up with TRBD2. J lost 2 bases, V lost 3 bases, and 4 bases had no gene match. This CDR3 comprises 15 residues. Germline lookup yields CDR1 MDHEN and CDR2 SYDVKM.